Listed below are T cell receptor beta chains from one sample, sequenced in a study of human CD8 memory T cell subsets. TCRdb derives one entry per CDR3 protein from the 5' RACE reads, leaving out DNA. The sample totals about 11,000 distinct CDR3 sequences; its top ten clones hold 8.6%. The sequencing sample was made of CD8+ T cells from PBMCs. Receptors were obtained from a human donor in good health. The CDR3 runs from the conserved cysteine through the conserved F or W. Each record gives: V gene, J gene, clone size, CDR3 protein. The size entry is marked missing in some rows and otherwise reads once, few, many or a size class.

TRBV3-1	TRBJ2-5	medium-sized	CASSQGTPGAETQYF
TRBV9	TRBJ2-1	.	CASGLPSTSGGSDNEQFF
TRBV28	TRBJ2-3	.	CASSLAARADTQYF
TRBV11-2	TRBJ2-7	.	CASSPDSSYEQYF
TRBV4-3	TRBJ2-7	.	CASSQEFGSTYEQYF
TRBV9	TRBJ2-5	.	CASSVSGLGKETQYF
TRBV6-2/TRBV6-3	TRBJ2-3	.	CASSYTNLGDTQYF
TRBV28	TRBJ1-2	medium-sized	CASSLGGDYGYTF
TRBV11-2	TRBJ2-3	.	CASSFLAGGLTDTQYF
TRBV6-2/TRBV6-3	TRBJ2-3	.	CASSWDGTTDTQYF
TRBV4-3	TRBJ2-1	.	CASSQVAAGLQDNEQFF
TRBV24-1	TRBJ2-5	.	CATSDLDNQETQYF
TRBV3-1	TRBJ1-1	.	CASSLLLTGAGEAFF
TRBV2	TRBJ2-1	.	CASSEVGGAYNEQFF
TRBV5-6	TRBJ2-7	.	CASSLAAGEVAYEQYF
TRBV10-3	TRBJ1-1	medium-sized	CAISDTGLAFF
TRBV28	TRBJ2-7	.	CASSFPDSFYEQYF
TRBV30	TRBJ2-7	.	CAWRSARGGYEQYF
TRBV28	TRBJ2-7	medium-sized	CASSSPRDTKRYEQYF
TRBV6-5	TRBJ2-2	.	CASSRKRGNTGELFF
TRBV13	TRBJ1-2	medium-sized	CASSLGQGGNYGYTF
TRBV19	TRBJ1-2	medium-sized	CASSMTGGGYGYTF
TRBV25-1	TRBJ1-2	.	CASSESGGFSYGYTF
TRBV11-2	TRBJ2-3	.	CASSPAGELDTQYF
TRBV3-1	TRBJ2-4	.	CASSQTTLAGRKNIQYF
TRBV6-5	TRBJ1-2	.	CASSYWTGGGYGYTF